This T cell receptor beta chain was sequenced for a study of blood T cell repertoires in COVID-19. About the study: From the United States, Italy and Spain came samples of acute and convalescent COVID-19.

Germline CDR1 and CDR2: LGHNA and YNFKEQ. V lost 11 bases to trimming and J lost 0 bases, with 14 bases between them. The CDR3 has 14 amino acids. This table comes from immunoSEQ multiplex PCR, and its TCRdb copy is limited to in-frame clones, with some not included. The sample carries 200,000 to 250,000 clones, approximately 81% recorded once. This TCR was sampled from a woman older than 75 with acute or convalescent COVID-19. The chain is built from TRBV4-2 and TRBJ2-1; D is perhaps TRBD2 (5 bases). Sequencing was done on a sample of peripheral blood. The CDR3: CASSRESSYNEQFF. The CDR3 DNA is TGTGCCTCCTCAAGGGAGAGCTCCTACAATGAGCAGTTCTTC.